This TCR beta chain was sequenced for a study of blood T cells in healthy people across ages. CDR1 and CDR2 from the germline V gene are SQVTM and ANQGSEA. V trimming: 3 bases; J trimming: 2 bases; junction bases outside the gene matches: 3. CDR3 length: 13 residues. This clonotype was recorded a few times. Primers used in a second PCR of roughly 6 to 11 cycles were a sample-barcoded 5' primer and a J-beta primer mix. A single record per CDR3 protein comes from TCRdb applying MiXCR to the 5' RACE reads. The sample yields 750,000 to 950,000 distinct CDR3 sequences, roughly 53% seen once. The rearrangement uses TRBV29-1 and TRBJ1-2; 7 nucleotides align to TRBD1. Sequencing was carried out using blood. The origin of this receptor is a man older than 75 in good health. The CDR3: CSVDGGGNYGYTF. CDR3 nucleotide sequence: TGCAGCGTTGACGGAGGGGGCAACTATGGCTACACCTTC.